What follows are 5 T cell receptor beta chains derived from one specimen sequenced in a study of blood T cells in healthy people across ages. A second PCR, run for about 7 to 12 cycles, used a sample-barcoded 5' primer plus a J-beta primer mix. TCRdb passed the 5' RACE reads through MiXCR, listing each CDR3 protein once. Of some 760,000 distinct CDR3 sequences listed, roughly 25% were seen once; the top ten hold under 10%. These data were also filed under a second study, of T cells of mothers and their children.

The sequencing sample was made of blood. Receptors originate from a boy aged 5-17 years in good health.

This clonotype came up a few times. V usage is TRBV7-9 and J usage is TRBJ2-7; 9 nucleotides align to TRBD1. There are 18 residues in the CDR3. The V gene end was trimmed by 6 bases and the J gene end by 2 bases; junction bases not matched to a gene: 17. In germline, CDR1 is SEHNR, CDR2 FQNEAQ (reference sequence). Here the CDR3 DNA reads TGTGCCAGCAGTCAAACTACTCTCCGGGACAGGGTAACCTACGAGCAGTACTTC. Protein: CASSQTTLRDRVTYEQYF.

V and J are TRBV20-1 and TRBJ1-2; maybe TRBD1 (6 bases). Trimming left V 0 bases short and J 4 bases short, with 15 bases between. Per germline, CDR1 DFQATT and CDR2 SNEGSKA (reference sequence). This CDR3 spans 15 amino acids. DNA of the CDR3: TGCAGTGCTAGAGAGTTATTTGCAGGGGCCTATGGCTACACCTTC. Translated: CSARELFAGAYGYTF.

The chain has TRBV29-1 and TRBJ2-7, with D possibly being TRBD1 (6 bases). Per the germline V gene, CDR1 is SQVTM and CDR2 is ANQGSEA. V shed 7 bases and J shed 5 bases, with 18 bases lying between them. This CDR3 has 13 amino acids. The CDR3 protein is CSASRSGEHEQYF. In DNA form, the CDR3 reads TGCAGCGCCTCACGGTCAGGGGAGCACGAGCAGTACTTC.

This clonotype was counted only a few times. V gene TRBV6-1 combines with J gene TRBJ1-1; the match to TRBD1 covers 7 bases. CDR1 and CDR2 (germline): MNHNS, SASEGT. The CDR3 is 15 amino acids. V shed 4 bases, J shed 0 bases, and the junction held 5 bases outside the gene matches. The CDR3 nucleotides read TGTGCCAGCAGTGGGGAGACAGGGCTGAACACTGAAGCTTTCTTT. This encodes CASSGETGLNTEAFF.

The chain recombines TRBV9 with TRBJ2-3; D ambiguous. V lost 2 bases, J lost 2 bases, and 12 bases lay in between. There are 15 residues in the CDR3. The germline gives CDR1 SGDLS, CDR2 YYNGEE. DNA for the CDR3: TGTGCCAGCAGCGTGGAACTGAACCCCACAGATACGCAGTATTTT. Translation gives CASSVELNPTDTQYF.